The 2 T cell receptor beta chains below all came from one sample that was sequenced in a study of regulatory T cells in long-lasting Graves disease. To make TCR beta libraries, researchers used iRepertoire HTBI primers and Arm-PCR of CDR3 regions. Via MiXCR, TCRdb re-called the multiplex PCR reads, giving one row per CDR3 protein. The data contain 400,000 to 500,000 distinct CDR3 sequences, about 15% of them singletons. Time point reported: newly diagnosed GD, antithyroid drugs for less than 3 months. PBMC-extracted RNA yielded the TCR library. The same data also contributed to another study, on T cells in Graves' hyperthyroidism and ophthalmopathy.

The sample consisted of peripheral blood mononuclear cells (PBMCs), taken at new diagnosis, from a patient treated with antithyroid drugs. The receptor set was obtained from a woman aged 18-30 years with Graves disease.

This clonotype was seen a few times. V usage is TRBV29-1 and J usage is TRBJ2-5, with D perhaps matching TRBD1 (6 bases). Germline V lookup: CDR1 SQVTM, CDR2 ANQGSEA. The CDR3 loop spans 15 amino acids. Trimming took 0 bases from V and 4 from J, leaving 15 bases between them. The CDR3 is CSVEEGRGNLETQYF. The CDR3 nucleotides read TGCAGCGTTGAAGAAGGCAGGGGCAATTTAGAGACCCAGTACTTC.

There are many counts of this clonotype. V usage is TRBV3-1 and J usage is TRBJ2-1, with 7 bases aligning to TRBD2. V dropped 0 bases and J dropped 6; count of bases not matched to a gene: 11. The germline CDR1 and CDR2 sequences are LGHDT and YNNKEL (reference sequence). The CDR3 sequence is 17 residues long. This chain's CDR3 is CASSQDLPGLTGNEQFF. The CDR3 nucleotides read TGTGCCAGCAGCCAAGATCTCCCGGGACTAACGGGCAATGAGCAGTTCTTC.